The rows below give T cell receptor beta chains drawn from one sample of a study of cytomegalovirus exposure and HLA in healthy donors. Generated by immunoSEQ multiplex PCR, the TCRdb table keeps only in-frame clones and is missing some. Here the sample spans about 190,000 clones, 77% being singletons. The sample consisted of PBMCs. Receptor source: a woman aged 30 to 39 in good health and CMV-seropositive. Both conserved end residues are part of each CDR3. Each record gives: V gene, clone size, D gene, J gene, CDR3 protein, CDR3 DNA. D genes are given only for firm matches. Size is stated for part of the rows, as once, few or many counts, or as a class when the clone is expanded.

>TRBV5-1|NA|TRBD2|TRBJ2-7
CASSFGLAASYEQYF
TGCGCCAGCAGCTTCGGACTAGCGGCGTCCTACGAGCAGTACTTC
>TRBV6-1|NA|TRBD1|TRBJ1-1
CASSVYRGNTEAFF
TGTGCCAGCAGTGTCTACAGGGGCAACACTGAAGCTTTCTTT
>TRBV4-3|NA|TRBD1|TRBJ1-6
CASSQTPGQSSYNSPLHF
TGCGCCAGCAGCCAAACTCCGGGACAGAGCTCCTATAATTCACCCCTCCACTTT
>TRBV5-6|NA|TRBD1|TRBJ1-1
CASSPRTGREAFF
TGTGCCAGCAGCCCTCGGACAGGCCGTGAAGCTTTCTTT
>TRBV10-3|NA|TRBD1|TRBJ2-3
CAISDGQGADTQYF
TGTGCCATCAGTGATGGGCAGGGGGCAGATACGCAGTATTTT
>TRBV4-3|few|NA|TRBJ2-3
CASSQVESDTQYF
TGCGCCAGCAGCCAGGTGGAGTCGGATACGCAGTATTTT
>TRBV2|NA|TRBD1|TRBJ2-6
CASSLTGGSAGANVLTF
TGTGCCAGCAGTCTGACAGGGGGGTCGGCTGGGGCCAACGTCCTGACTTTC
>TRBV5-6|few|TRBD1|TRBJ1-4
CASTRDRTTNEKLFF
TGTGCCAGCACCCGGGACAGAACAACTAATGAAAAACTGTTTTTT
>TRBV7-2|NA|NA|TRBJ2-7
CASSLSPGIIYEQYF
TGTGCCAGCAGCTTATCCCCGGGGATTATCTACGAGCAGTACTTC
>TRBV5-4|NA|NA|TRBJ2-7
CASSLQSISYEQYF
TGTGCCAGCAGCCTACAGAGCATCTCCTACGAGCAGTACTTC
>TRBV30|NA|TRBD2|TRBJ2-5
CAWSVGGGEKTQYF
TGTGCCTGGAGTGTCGGCGGGGGTGAAAAGACCCAGTACTTC
>TRBV5-8|NA|NA|TRBJ2-6
CASSLRTRSSGANVLTF
TGTGCCAGCAGCTTGCGGACACGAAGCTCTGGGGCCAACGTCCTGACTTTC
>TRBV18|NA|NA|TRBJ2-6
CASSPETGTSGANVLTF
TGTGCTAGCTCACCCGAGACAGGTACCTCTGGGGCCAACGTCCTGACTTTC
>TRBV5-1|NA|TRBD1|TRBJ1-1
CASSLGGTANTEAFF
TGCGCCAGCAGCTTGGGGGGGACAGCTAACACTGAAGCTTTCTTT
>TRBV6-5|NA|TRBD1|TRBJ1-2
CASSWTSGTGGYGYTF
TGTGCCAGCAGTTGGACCTCCGGGACAGGGGGCTATGGCTACACCTTC
>TRBV28|NA|NA|TRBJ1-5
CASSGVAQPQHF
TGTGCCAGCAGCGGAGTGGCTCAGCCCCAGCATTTT
>TRBV7-9|NA|TRBD2|TRBJ2-5
CASSFGTSGGADVGETQYF
TGTGCCAGCAGCTTTGGGACTAGCGGGGGGGCCGATGTAGGGGAGACCCAGTACTTC
>TRBV29-1|NA|TRBD1|TRBJ1-1
CSGDRVGTEAFF
TGCAGCGGTGACAGGGTTGGGACTGAAGCTTTCTTT